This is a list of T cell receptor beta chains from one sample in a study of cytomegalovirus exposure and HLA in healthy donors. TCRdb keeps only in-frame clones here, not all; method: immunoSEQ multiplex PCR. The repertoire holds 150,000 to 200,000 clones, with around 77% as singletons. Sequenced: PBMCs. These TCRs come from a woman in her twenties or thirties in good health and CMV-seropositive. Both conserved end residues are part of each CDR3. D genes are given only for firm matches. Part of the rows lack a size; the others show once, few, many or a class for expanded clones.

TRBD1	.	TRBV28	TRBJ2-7	TGTGCCAGCAGTTTGGGGGACAGGGGCTACGAGCAGTACTTC	CASSLGDRGYEQYF
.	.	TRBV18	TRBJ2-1	TGTGCCAGCCGCCTTTCCAGGGGGGAATACAATGAGCAGTTCTTC	CASRLSRGEYNEQFF
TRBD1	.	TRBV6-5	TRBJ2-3	TGTGCCAGCAGACTTAGGGGGCTTGGGTCGGATACGCAGTATTTT	CASRLRGLGSDTQYF
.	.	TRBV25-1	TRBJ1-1	TGTGCCAGCAGTGAATGGGGGGTTGGGGACACTGAAGCTTTCTTT	CASSEWGVGDTEAFF
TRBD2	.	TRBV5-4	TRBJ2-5	TGTGCCAGCAGCTTGGTACTAGCGGGAAGAGAGACCCAGCACTTC	CASSLVLAGRETQHF
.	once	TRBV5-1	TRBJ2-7	TGCGCCAGCAGCTTGTCGGCAGGGCCTGGTTACGAGCAGTACTTC	CASSLSAGPGYEQYF
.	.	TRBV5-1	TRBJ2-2	TGCGCCAGCAGACGGCCGGGTGTAGGGGGAGCCGGGGAGCTGTTTTTT	CASRRPGVGGAGELFF
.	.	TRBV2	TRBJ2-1	TGTGCCAGCAGTGAAGCGTTGACATTACGCAATGAGCAGTTCTTC	CASSEALTLRNEQFF
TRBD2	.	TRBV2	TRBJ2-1	TGTGCCAGCAGTTTAATAGCGGGCGAGCAGTTCTTC	CASSLIAGEQFF
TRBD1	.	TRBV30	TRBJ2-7	TGTGCCTGGAGCCCGGGACAGGTTAACGGGCAGTACTTC	CAWSPGQVNGQYF
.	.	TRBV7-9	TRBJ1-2	TGTGCCAGCAGCCCTAGGGGTGATGGCTACACCTTC	CASSPRGDGYTF
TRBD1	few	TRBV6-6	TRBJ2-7	TGTGCCAGCAGTATGGACAGGGGGTACGAGCAGTACTTC	CASSMDRGYEQYF
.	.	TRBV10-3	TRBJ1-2	TGTGCCACCCGGGGGGTAGGGGATGGCTACACCTTC	CATRGVGDGYTF
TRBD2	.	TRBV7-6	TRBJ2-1	TGTGCCAGCAGCTTACGCCCCCTTAGCGGGGGAACCTACAATGAGCAGTTCTTC	CASSLRPLSGGTYNEQFF
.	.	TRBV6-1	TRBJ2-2	TGTGCCAGCAGTGAATTTTTACCGACAGGTGCTTCGAACACCGGGGAGCTGTTTTTT	CASSEFLPTGASNTGELFF
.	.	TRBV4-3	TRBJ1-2	TGCGCCAGCAGCCAGGGTTTAGCAGCTTCTAACTATGGCTACACCTTC	CASSQGLAASNYGYTF
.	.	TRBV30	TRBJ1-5	TGTGCCTGGAGTGTAAGAGGGCCAAATCAGCCCCAGCATTTT	CAWSVRGPNQPQHF
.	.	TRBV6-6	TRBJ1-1	TGTGCCAGCAGTTACCTACGAGGCGGGGTTAACACTGAAGCTTTCTTT	CASSYLRGGVNTEAFF
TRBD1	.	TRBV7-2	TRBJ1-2	TGTGCCAGCAGCTTAGGACAGGGGGTCTATGGCTACACCTTC	CASSLGQGVYGYTF
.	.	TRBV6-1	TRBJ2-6	TGTGCCAGCAGTCCTATGAGAGCTGGGGCCAACGTCCTGACTTTC	CASSPMRAGANVLTF
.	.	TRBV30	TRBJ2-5	TGTGCCTGGTCGCGGCAGCGCCAAGAGACCCAGTACTTC	CAWSRQRQETQYF
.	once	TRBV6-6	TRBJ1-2	TGTGCCAGCAGTTACTCGGGGAGCCAGGCCTATGGCTACACCTTC	CASSYSGSQAYGYTF
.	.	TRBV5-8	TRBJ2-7	TGTGCCAGCAGCTTGATCCTTGGTGGACTATCACTCTCCTACGAGCAGTACTTC	CASSLILGGLSLSYEQYF
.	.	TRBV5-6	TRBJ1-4	TGTGCCAGCAGCTTCCTACAGGGAGCTGGGGTTAATGAAAAACTGTTTTTT	CASSFLQGAGVNEKLFF
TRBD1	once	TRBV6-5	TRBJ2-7	TGTGCCAGCAGTTACCGATGGACAGGAGCGGTATACGAGCAGTACTTC	CASSYRWTGAVYEQYF
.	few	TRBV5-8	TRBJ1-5	TGTGCCAGCAGCTTGGGGACAGCGCGAAACAATCAGCCCCAGCATTTT	CASSLGTARNNQPQHF
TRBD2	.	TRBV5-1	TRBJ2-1	TGCGCCAGCAGCACATGGACTAGCGGGGCCGTACCCGGCTCCTACAATGAGCAGTTCTTC	CASSTWTSGAVPGSYNEQFF
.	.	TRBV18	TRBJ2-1	TGTGCCAGCTCACCACCTGAGGATAATGAGCAGTTCTTC	CASSPPEDNEQFF